The entry below describes one T cell receptor beta chain. As yet, its antigen is unknown. This PCR relied on a set of 60 Vbeta primers and 13 Jbeta primers. Sequencing was performed with immunoSEQ multiplex PCR; in TCRdb, only in-frame clones are kept and a portion is missing. Of approximately 110,000 clones detected, about three quarters appear once; the ten largest clones hold roughly 2%. Germline CDR1 is SGHTA and CDR2 is FQGNSA. There are 12 residues in the CDR3. Deletions cut 5 bases from V and 8 bases from J, with 12 bases between. This entry comes from a study of cytomegalovirus exposure and HLA in healthy donors. Study-wide results and caveats: When a later analysis compared HLA-associated TCR beta chains with equally common others, the HLA-associated chains turned out to be more clonally expanded and to have lower generation probabilities. Sequencing probably produced one cluster of sequence variants that were highly shared. TCR beta V segments were, for the most part, productive about 90% or about 30% of the time in an earlier analysis.

This sequence originates from a man between 45 and 60 years old in good health and CMV-seronegative. Sequenced: PBMCs. The chain carries TRBV7-2 and TRBJ1-2; maybe TRBD1 (6 bases). Here the CDR3 reads CASSPGAEGYTF. The CDR3 DNA reads as TGTGCCAGCAGCCCAGGGGCAGAGGGCTACACCTTC.